This T cell receptor (beta chain) was recorded in a study of early T cells in non-severe SARS-CoV-2 infection. Overall study: Chains were not paired, and sequencing was done on bulk RNA from unsorted whole blood. Whole-study findings and limits: VDJdb matching, biased toward anti-spike CD8 responses, missed private and CD4 specificities.

Concerning this clonotype itself: Its antigen is currently unknown.

Individually, cDNA molecules had unique molecular identifiers attached to them. TCRdb re-derived calls from the 5' RACE reads in MiXCR, one entry per CDR3 protein. This sample has more than 60,000 distinct CDR3 sequences, with 4.9% found just once. This CDR3 is 16 amino acids long. Germline trimming cut 5 bases from V and 3 bases from J; bases unmatched to any gene: 12. Germline loops: CDR1 SEHNR, CDR2 FQNEAQ (reference sequence). This receptor was obtained from an adult who was a healthcare worker with PCR-confirmed SARS-CoV-2 infection or an uninfected control (not recorded which). Input material: whole blood. The chain joins TRBV7-9 to TRBJ2-5, with TRBD1 matching 7 bases. The CDR3 nucleotides read TGTGCCAGCAGCCCCCCCAGACAGGGCACCGAAGAGACCCAGTACTTC. It is translated as CASSPPRQGTEETQYF.